One sample yielded the 18 T cell receptor beta chains listed below, sequenced in a study of T cells after yellow fever vaccination. TCRdb passed the 5' RACE reads through MiXCR, listing each CDR3 protein once. The sample has around 180,000 distinct CDR3 sequences, approximately 6.2% seen once; the top ten hold under 3%. The specimen comprised CD4+ T cells sorted from PBMCs, sampled on the day of the first yellow fever vaccination. The receptors originated from a man younger than 35 who received the YFV17D yellow fever vaccine.

This clonotype has a count of ten or more. V gene TRBV29-1 combines with J gene TRBJ2-1; D ambiguous. Germline V gives CDR1 SQVTM, CDR2 ANQGSEA. The V end lost 7 bases, the J end lost 9 bases, and 22 bases lay between the germline ends. The CDR3 sequence is 14 residues long. In DNA form, the CDR3 reads TGCAGCGCTTCACTGACTGGCCCGGATACTGAGCAGTTCTTC. The encoded protein is CSASLTGPDTEQFF.

The table lists this clonotype with many counts. The chain couples TRBV4-2 to TRBJ2-3; 10 nucleotides line up with TRBD2. The ends lost 0 bases at V and 0 bases at J; junction bases unmatched: 9. Germline CDR1 reads LGHNA; CDR2 reads YNFKEQ. This CDR3 spans 19 amino acids. CDR3 bases: TGTGCCAGCAGCCAAGATGGTTGGTATAGCGGGGGGAGCACAGATACGCAGTATTTT. As protein: CASSQDGWYSGGSTDTQYF.

This clonotype was counted at least ten times. This chain joins TRBV5-6 and TRBJ2-5; 8 bases align to TRBD2. V was clipped by 2 bases and J by 3 bases; unmatched bases: 9. Germline assignment: CDR1 SGHDT and CDR2 YYEEEE. The CDR3 is made up of 16 amino acids. CDR3 sequence: CASSFKTGTREETQYF. The CDR3 coding sequence is TGTGCCAGCAGCTTTAAAACCGGGACTAGGGAAGAGACCCAGTACTTC.

This clonotype was observed a few times. The chain carries TRBV5-4 and TRBJ1-6; maybe TRBD1 (6 bases). V gave up 0 bases and J gave up 7 bases, with 8 bases separating them. Germline V gene lookup returns CDR1 SGHNT and CDR2 YYREEE (reference sequence). The CDR3 runs to 14 residues. CDR3 DNA: TGTGCCAGCAGCTTGGCTGGGACAAATTCACCCCTCCACTTT. It encodes CASSLAGTNSPLHF. The entire variable domain, with the rest obtained from reference TRBV5-4 and TRBJ1-6, is as follows: ETGVTQSPTHLIKTRGQQVTLRCSSQSGHNTVSWYQQALGQGPQFIFQYYREEENGRGNFPPRFSGLQFPNYSSELNVNALELDDSALYLCASSLAGTNSPLHFGNGTRLTVT.

This clonotype was picked up many times. V and J are TRBV5-1 and TRBJ2-3, with D possibly TRBD1 on 5 matching bases. V lost 4 bases to trimming and J lost 4 bases, with 13 bases between them. The CDR3 extends over 14 amino acids. The V gene's germline CDR1 is SGHRS and CDR2 YFSETQ. CDR3 residues: CASSVDTAADTQYF. The CDR3 bases are TGCGCCAGCAGCGTGGACACCGCGGCAGATACGCAGTATTTT. Complete variable domain (other parts from reference TRBV5-1 and TRBJ2-3): KAGVTQTPRYLIKTRGQQVTLSCSPISGHRSVSWYQQTPGQGLQFLFEYFSETQRNKGNFPGRFSGRQFSNSRSEMNVSTLELGDSALYLCASSVDTAADTQYFGPGTRLTVL.

The chain has TRBV20-1 and TRBJ1-1; D might be TRBD1 (5 bases). Deletions cut 0 bases from V and 4 bases from J, with 15 bases between. Germline CDR1 reads DFQATT; CDR2 reads SNEGSKA (reference sequence). The CDR3 is 15 amino acids. In DNA, the CDR3 is TGCAGTGCTAGAGATCGCCGCGGGGCCAGCACTGAAGCTTTCTTT. It specifies CSARDRRGASTEAFF.

There are a few counts of this clonotype. The V gene is TRBV7-6, the J gene TRBJ1-5, with D possibly being TRBD1 (6 bases). Trimming left V 5 bases short and J 7 bases short, with 18 bases between. Germline V gives CDR1 SGHVS, CDR2 FNYEAQ. This CDR3 has 15 amino acids. CDR3 sequence: CASSLGQTGNQPQHF. CDR3 sequence (DNA): TGTGCCAGCAGCCTCGGACAGACTGGTAACCAGCCCCAGCATTTT. Together with reference TRBV7-6 and TRBJ1-5, the CDR3 gives the full variable domain: GAGVSQSPRYKVTKRGQDVALRCDPISGHVSLYWYRQALGQGPEFLTYFNYEAQQDKSGLPNDRFSAERPEGSISTLTIQRTEQRDSAMYRCASSLGQTGNQPQHFGDGTRLSIL.

This clonotype was seen a handful of times. V gene TRBV5-1 combines with J gene TRBJ2-6, with TRBD1 matching 7 bases. J gave up 0 bases and V 9 bases, and 6 bases lay outside the gene matches. Germline V gene sequence: CDR1 SGHRS, CDR2 YFSETQ. CDR3 length: 15 amino acids. CDR3 residues: CATTDRSSGANVLTF. Here the CDR3 DNA reads TGCGCCACGACGGACAGGTCCTCTGGGGCCAACGTCCTGACTTTC.

The chain combines TRBV24-1 with TRBJ2-3, with unresolved D. The germline V gene has CDR1 KGHDR and CDR2 SFDVKD. The CDR3 contains 12 residues. V was cut by 3 bases and J by 5 bases, with 5 bases left in between. In DNA form, the CDR3 reads TGTGCCACCAGTGATCATCGAGATACGCAGTATTTT. Its translation: CATSDHRDTQYF.

This clonotype has at least ten counts. This chain links TRBV5-1 with TRBJ2-1; 11 bases align to TRBD2. The CDR3 is made up of 17 amino acids. Germline CDR1 reads SGHRS; CDR2 reads YFSETQ. V trimming: 4 bases; J trimming: 5 bases; junction bases outside the gene matches: 11. The CDR3 loop is CASSLARLAGGHNEQFF. DNA for the CDR3: TGCGCCAGCAGCCTGGCCCGTCTAGCGGGGGGCCACAATGAGCAGTTCTTC.

This clonotype was observed many times. This sequence joins TRBV7-2 and TRBJ2-4, with no clear D. CDR1 is SGHTA and CDR2 is FQGNSA in the germline V gene. Trimming stripped 2 bases from V and 7 bases from J, with 6 bases between. CDR3 size: 12 residues. The CDR3 loop reads CASSLNGNIQYF. The CDR3 nucleotides are TGTGCCAGCAGCTTAAACGGGAACATTCAGTACTTC.

This clonotype has at least ten counts. The chain carries TRBV12-3 or TRBV12-4 and TRBJ1-5, with 10 positions matching TRBD1. The CDR3 spans 14 residues. V lost 6 bases and J lost 6; bases outside the gene matches: 5. CDR3 region: CASRGQGDSQPQHF. The CDR3 bases are TGTGCCAGCAGAGGACAGGGGGATAGTCAGCCCCAGCATTTT.

Many counts were recorded for this clonotype. The V gene is TRBV4-2, the J gene TRBJ2-1; D perhaps matches TRBD2 (5 bases). There are 16 residues in the CDR3. Germline lookup yields CDR1 LGHNA and CDR2 YNFKEQ. V was pared by 1 base and J by 8 bases, with 18 bases between. CDR3 coding DNA: TGTGCCAGCAGCCAAGGAGGAGGCCTGATACGCGATGAGCAGTTCTTC. It encodes CASSQGGGLIRDEQFF.

This clonotype was seen repeatedly, ten times or more. This chain uses TRBV5-1 with TRBJ2-2; perhaps TRBD1 as D (6 bases). The germline CDR1 and CDR2 sequences are SGHRS and YFSETQ. V was shortened by 4 bases and J by 0 bases, with 10 bases between the two germline ends. The CDR3 sequence is 15 residues long. CDR3 sequence (DNA): TGCGCCAGCAGCCGTGGGACATCGAACACCGGGGAGCTGTTTTTT. It is translated as CASSRGTSNTGELFF.

Remarks on this clonotype: The junction departs from the called germline gene at one end, perhaps through a read error. The chain recombines TRBV7-7 with TRBJ2-5; TRBD2 aligns across 7 bases. Germline CDR1 SSHAT, CDR2 FNYEAQ (reference sequence). This CDR3 has 13 amino acids. In nucleotides, the CDR3 is TGTGCTAGCAGCTTAGGACTAGTGGAGACCCAGTACTTC. Translation: CASSLGLVETQYF.

The V and J genes are TRBV5-1 and TRBJ2-7; possible D gene TRBD2, 6 bases. CDR1 SGHRS and CDR2 YFSETQ come from the germline V gene. V gave up 4 bases and J gave up 6 bases, with 14 bases separating them. CDR3 length: 13 residues. The CDR3 region is CASSPGVGSEQYF. The DNA of the CDR3 is TGCGCCAGCAGCCCGGGGGTCGGGTCCGAGCAGTACTTC. Filled out from reference TRBV5-1 and TRBJ2-7, the complete variable domain reads KAGVTQTPRYLIKTRGQQVTLSCSPISGHRSVSWYQQTPGQGLQFLFEYFSETQRNKGNFPGRFSGRQFSNSRSEMNVSTLELGDSALYLCASSPGVGSEQYFGPGTRLTVT.

This clonotype was observed a few times. Here the CDR3 reads CASSWMGQDTGELFF. The CDR3 DNA reads TGTGCCAGCAGCTGGATGGGACAGGACACCGGGGAGCTGTTTTTT. V usage is TRBV7-2 and J usage is TRBJ2-2; 8 bases line up with TRBD1. The CDR3 totals 15 residues. J was trimmed by 3 bases and V by 4 bases; bases with no gene match: 4. Germline CDR1 and CDR2: SGHTA and FQGNSA.

This sequence joins TRBV12-3 or TRBV12-4 and TRBJ2-2; 8 nucleotides line up with TRBD2. After removal of 4 bases from V and 7 bases from J, the junction contained 5 bases not matched to a gene. This CDR3 comprises 14 residues. CDR3 coding DNA: TGTGCCAGCAGTTGGACTAGCTCTCACGGGGAGCTGTTTTTT. This codes for CASSWTSSHGELFF.